This entry describes one T cell receptor beta chain. Its specificity is not known. CDR3 size: 12 residues. Germline V lookup: CDR1 MDHEN, CDR2 SYDVKM. Trimming removed 10 bases from V and 7 bases from J, with 11 bases in between. The entry originates in a study of Ad26.COV2.S vaccination and SARS-CoV-2 variants. Study-wide results and limits: Among vaccine recipients, spike-specific TCR breadth exceeded that of placebo recipients. Vaccine and placebo recipients had similar non-spike TCR breadth.

TCRdb keeps only in-frame clones here, not all; method: immunoSEQ multiplex PCR. The sample has over 110,000 clones, roughly 85% seen once. The chain combines TRBV28 with TRBJ1-6; D gene ambiguous. The receptor comes from a human donor who had recovered from COVID-19. Sequences were derived from peripheral blood, sampled after recovery from COVID-19. The CDR3 sequence is CATRAPNSPLHF. CDR3 DNA: TGTGCCACCCGGGCCCCAAATTCACCCCTCCACTTT.